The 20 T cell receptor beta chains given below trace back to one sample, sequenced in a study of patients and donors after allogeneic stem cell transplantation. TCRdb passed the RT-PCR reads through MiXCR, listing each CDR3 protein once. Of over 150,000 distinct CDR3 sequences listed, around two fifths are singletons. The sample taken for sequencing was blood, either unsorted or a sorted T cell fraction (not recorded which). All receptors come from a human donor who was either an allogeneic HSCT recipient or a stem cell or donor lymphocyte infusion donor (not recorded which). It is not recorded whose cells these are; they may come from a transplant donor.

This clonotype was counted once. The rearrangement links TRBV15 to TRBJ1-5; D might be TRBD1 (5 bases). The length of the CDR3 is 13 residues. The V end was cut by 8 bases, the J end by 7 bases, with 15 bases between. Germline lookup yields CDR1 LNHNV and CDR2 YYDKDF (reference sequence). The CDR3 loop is CATAEGARQPQHF. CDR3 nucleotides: TGTGCCACCGCCGAAGGGGCTAGGCAGCCCCAGCATTTT.

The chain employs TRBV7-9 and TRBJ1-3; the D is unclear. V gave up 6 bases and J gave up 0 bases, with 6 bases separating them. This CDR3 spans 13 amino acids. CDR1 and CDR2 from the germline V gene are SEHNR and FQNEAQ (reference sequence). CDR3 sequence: CASRAFSGNTIYF. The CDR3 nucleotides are TGTGCCAGCAGGGCTTTCTCTGGAAACACCATATATTTT.

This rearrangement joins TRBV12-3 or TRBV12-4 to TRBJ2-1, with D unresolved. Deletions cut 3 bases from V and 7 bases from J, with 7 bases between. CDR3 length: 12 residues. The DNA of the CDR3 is TGTGCCAGCAGTTTCCGCTCAAATGAGCAGTTCTTC. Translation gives CASSFRSNEQFF.

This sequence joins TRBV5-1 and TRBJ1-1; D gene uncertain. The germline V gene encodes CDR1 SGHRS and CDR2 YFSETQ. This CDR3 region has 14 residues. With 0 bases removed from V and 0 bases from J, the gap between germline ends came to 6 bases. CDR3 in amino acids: CASSLDDMNTEAFF. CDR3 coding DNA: TGCGCCAGCAGCTTGGATGACATGAACACTGAAGCTTTCTTT.

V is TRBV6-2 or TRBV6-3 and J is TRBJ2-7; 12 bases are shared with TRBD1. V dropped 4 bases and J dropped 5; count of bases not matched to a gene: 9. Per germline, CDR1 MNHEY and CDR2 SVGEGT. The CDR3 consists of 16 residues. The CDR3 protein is CASSSRGQGAMDEQYF. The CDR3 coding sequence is TGTGCCAGCAGTTCAAGGGGACAGGGGGCGATGGACGAGCAGTACTTC.

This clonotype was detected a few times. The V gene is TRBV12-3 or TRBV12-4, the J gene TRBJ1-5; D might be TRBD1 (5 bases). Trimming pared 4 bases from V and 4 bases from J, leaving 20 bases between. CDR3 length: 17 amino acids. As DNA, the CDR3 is TGTGCCAGCAGTTACCATAAGGCCTTGGGGACTAATCAGCCCCAGCATTTT. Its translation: CASSYHKALGTNQPQHF.

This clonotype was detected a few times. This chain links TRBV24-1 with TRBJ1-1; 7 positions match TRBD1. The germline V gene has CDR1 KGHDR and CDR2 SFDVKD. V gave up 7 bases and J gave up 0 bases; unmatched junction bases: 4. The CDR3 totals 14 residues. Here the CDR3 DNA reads TGTGCCACCAGACAGACAGGGCTGAACACTGAAGCTTTCTTT. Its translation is CATRQTGLNTEAFF.

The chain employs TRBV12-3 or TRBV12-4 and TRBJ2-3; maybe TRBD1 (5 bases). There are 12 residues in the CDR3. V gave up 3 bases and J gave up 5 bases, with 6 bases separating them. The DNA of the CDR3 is TGTGCCAGCAGTTTTAGGGGAGATACGCAGTATTTT. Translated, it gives CASSFRGDTQYF.

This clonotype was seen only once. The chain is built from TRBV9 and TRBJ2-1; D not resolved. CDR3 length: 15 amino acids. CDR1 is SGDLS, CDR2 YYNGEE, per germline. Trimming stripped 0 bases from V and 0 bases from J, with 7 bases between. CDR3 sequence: CASSVVGSSYNEQFF. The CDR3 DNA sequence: TGTGCCAGCAGCGTAGTAGGCAGCTCCTACAATGAGCAGTTCTTC.

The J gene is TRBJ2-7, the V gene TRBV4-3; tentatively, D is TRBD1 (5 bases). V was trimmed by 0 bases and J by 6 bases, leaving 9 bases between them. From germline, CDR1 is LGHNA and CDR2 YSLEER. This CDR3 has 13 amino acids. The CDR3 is CASSQDERGEQYF. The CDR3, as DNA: TGCGCCAGCAGCCAAGATGAAAGGGGCGAGCAGTACTTC.

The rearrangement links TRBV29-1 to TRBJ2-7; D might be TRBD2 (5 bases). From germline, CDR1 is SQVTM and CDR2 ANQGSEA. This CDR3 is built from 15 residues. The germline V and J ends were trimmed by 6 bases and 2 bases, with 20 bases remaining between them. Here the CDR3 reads CSVAGGLGRTYEQYF. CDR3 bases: TGCAGCGTAGCCGGAGGACTCGGGCGCACCTACGAGCAGTACTTC.

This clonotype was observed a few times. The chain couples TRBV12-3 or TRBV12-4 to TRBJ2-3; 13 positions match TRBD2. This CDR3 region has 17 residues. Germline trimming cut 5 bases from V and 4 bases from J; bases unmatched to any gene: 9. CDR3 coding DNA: TGTGCCAGCAGTCCTCGGGAACTAGCGGGAGGGCCAGATACGCAGTATTTT. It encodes CASSPRELAGGPDTQYF.

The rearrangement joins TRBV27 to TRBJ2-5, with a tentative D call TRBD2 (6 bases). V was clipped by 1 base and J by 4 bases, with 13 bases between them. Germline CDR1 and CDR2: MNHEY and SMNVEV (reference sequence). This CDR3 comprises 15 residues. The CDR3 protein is CASSLFPSVGETQYF. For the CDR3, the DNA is TGTGCCAGCAGTTTATTTCCTAGCGTCGGAGAGACCCAGTACTTC.

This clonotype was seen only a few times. CDR3 DNA sequence: TGTGCCAGCAGCTTAGGGGGGCGGCAGCTCAACACTGAAGCTTTCTTT. It specifies CASSLGGRQLNTEAFF. This chain joins TRBV7-8 and TRBJ1-1; possibly TRBD1 for D (6 bases). The CDR3 runs to 16 residues. V shed 1 base and J shed 2 bases, with 14 bases lying between them. CDR1 and CDR2 (germline): SGHVS, FQNEAQ.

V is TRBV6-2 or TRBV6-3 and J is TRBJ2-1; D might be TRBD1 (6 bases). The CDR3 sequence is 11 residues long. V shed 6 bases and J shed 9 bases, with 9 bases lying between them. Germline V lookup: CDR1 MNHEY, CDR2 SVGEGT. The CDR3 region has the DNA TGTGCCAGCAGACAGGGTTTTGAGCAGTTCTTC. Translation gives CASRQGFEQFF.

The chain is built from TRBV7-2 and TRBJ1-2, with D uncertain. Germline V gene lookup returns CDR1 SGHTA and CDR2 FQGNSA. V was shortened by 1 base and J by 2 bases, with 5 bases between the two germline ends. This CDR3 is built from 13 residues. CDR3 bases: TGTGCCAGCAGCTTAGATCAGAACTATGGCTACACCTTC. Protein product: CASSLDQNYGYTF.

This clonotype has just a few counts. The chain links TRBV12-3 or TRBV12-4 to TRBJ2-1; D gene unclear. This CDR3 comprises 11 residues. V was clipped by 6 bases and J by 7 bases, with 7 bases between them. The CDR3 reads CASSSTNEQFF. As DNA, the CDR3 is TGTGCCAGCAGCTCCACTAATGAGCAGTTCTTC.

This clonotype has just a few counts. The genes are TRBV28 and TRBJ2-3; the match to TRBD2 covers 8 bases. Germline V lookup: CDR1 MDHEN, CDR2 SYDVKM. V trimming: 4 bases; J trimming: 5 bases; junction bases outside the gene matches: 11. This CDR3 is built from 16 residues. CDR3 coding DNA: TGTGCCAGCAGTTCCCACCTAAGCGGGAGCGGAGATACGCAGTATTTT. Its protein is CASSSHLSGSGDTQYF. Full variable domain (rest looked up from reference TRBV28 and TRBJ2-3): DVKVTQSSRYLVKRTGEKVFLECVQDMDHENMFWYRQDPGLGLRLIYFSYDVKMKEKGDIPEGYSVSREKKERFSLILESASTNQTSMYLCASSSHLSGSGDTQYFGPGTRLTVL.

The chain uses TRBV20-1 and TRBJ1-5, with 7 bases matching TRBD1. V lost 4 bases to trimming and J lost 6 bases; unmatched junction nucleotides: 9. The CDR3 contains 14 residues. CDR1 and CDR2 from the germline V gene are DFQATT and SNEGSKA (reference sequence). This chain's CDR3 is CSATKGGLGQPQHF. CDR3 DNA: TGCAGTGCTACAAAAGGGGGCTTAGGTCAGCCCCAGCATTTT.

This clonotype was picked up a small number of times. This CDR3 is CASSLGQGAVQPQHF. The CDR3 DNA follows: TGCGCCAGCAGCTTGGGACAGGGGGCGGTTCAGCCCCAGCATTTT. The chain uses TRBV5-1 and TRBJ1-5, with TRBD1 matching 10 bases. Per the germline V gene, CDR1 is SGHRS and CDR2 is YFSETQ. V lost 0 bases to trimming and J lost 6 bases; unmatched junction nucleotides: 3. The CDR3 runs to 15 residues.